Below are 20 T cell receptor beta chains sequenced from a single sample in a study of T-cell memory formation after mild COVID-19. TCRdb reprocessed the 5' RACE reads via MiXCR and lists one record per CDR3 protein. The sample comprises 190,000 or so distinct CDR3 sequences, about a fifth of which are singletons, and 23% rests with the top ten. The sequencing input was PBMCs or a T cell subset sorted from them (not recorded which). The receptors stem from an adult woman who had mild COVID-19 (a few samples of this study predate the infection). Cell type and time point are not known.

The CDR3 bases are TGTGCCACCAGGGACGGGGGAACTGAAGCTTTCTTT. Translated, it gives CATRDGGTEAFF. This chain joins TRBV10-3 and TRBJ1-1; a weak D match, TRBD1 (5 bases). This CDR3 has 12 residues. With 10 bases removed from V and 5 bases from J, the gap between germline ends came to 14 bases. CDR1 ENHRY and CDR2 SYGVKD come from the germline V gene.

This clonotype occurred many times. The CDR3 protein is CSARDPSTSGRFYEQYF. DNA of the CDR3: TGCAGTGCTAGAGATCCCTCCACTAGCGGGAGGTTCTACGAGCAGTACTTC. The chain employs TRBV20-1 and TRBJ2-7, with 12 positions matching TRBD2. Per germline, CDR1 DFQATT and CDR2 SNEGSKA (reference sequence). CDR3 length: 17 amino acids. The V gene end was trimmed by 0 bases and the J gene end by 3 bases; junction bases not matched to a gene: 9.

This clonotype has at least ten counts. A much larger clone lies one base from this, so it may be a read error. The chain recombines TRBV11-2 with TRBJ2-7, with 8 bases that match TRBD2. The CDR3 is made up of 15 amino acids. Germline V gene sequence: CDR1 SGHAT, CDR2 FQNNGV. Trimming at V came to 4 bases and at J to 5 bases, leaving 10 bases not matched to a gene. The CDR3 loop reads CASSSPRAGVHEQYF. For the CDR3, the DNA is TGTGCCAGCAGCTCACCTAGAGCGGGAGTCCACGAGCAGTACTTC.

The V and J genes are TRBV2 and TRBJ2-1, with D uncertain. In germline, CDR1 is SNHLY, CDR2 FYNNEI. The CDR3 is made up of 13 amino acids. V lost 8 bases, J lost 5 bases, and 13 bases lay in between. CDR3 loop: CASERPGDNEQFF. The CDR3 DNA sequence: TGTGCCAGCGAGCGCCCAGGAGACAATGAGCAGTTCTTC.

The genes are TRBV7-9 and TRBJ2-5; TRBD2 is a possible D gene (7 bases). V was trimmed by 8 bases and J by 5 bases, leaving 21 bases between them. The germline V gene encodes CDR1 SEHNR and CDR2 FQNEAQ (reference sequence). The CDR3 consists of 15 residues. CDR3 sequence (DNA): TGTGCCAGCGGCGCCCTCGGGGAGGGGGATGAGACCCAGTACTTC. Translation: CASGALGEGDETQYF.

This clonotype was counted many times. The CDR3, as DNA: TGTGCCAGCAGCCCAGGACAGGGCTTCAGCGAGCAGTACTTC. Protein: CASSPGQGFSEQYF. The genes are TRBV7-9 and TRBJ2-7; the match to TRBD1 covers 8 bases. Trimming cost V 5 bases and J 6 bases; bases outside gene matches: 9. The V gene's germline CDR1 is SEHNR and CDR2 FQNEAQ (reference sequence). The CDR3 contains 14 residues.

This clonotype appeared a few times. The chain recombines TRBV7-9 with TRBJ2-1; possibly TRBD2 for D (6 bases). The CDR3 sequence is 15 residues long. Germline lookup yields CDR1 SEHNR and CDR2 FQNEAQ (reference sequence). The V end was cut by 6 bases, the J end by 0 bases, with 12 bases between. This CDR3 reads CASRISGSSYNEQFF. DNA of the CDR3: TGTGCCAGCAGGATTAGCGGTTCCTCCTACAATGAGCAGTTCTTC.

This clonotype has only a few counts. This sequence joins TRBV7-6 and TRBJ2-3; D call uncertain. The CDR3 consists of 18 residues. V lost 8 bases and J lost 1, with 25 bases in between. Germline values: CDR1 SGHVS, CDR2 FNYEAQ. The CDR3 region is CASASVPTGDFGTDTQYF. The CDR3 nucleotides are TGTGCCAGCGCCTCAGTCCCTACGGGTGATTTCGGCACAGATACGCAGTATTTT.

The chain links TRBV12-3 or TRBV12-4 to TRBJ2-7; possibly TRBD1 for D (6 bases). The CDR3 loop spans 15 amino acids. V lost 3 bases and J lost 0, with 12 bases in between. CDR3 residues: CASSFVGQSSYEQYF. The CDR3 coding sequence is TGTGCCAGCAGTTTCGTTGGACAGAGCTCCTACGAGCAGTACTTC.

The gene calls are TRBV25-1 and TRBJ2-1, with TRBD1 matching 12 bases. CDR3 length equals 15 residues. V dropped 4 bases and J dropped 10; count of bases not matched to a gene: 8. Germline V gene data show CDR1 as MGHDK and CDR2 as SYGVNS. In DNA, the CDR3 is TGTGCCAGCAGTGTGGGACAGGGGGCGCGAATAGAGCAGTTCTTC. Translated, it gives CASSVGQGARIEQFF.

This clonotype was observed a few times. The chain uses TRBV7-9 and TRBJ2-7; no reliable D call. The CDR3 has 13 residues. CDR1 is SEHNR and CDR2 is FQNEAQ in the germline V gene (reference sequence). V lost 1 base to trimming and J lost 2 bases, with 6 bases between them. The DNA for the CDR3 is TGTGCCAGCAGCTTAGTGAACCCCTACGAGCAGTACTTC. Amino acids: CASSLVNPYEQYF.

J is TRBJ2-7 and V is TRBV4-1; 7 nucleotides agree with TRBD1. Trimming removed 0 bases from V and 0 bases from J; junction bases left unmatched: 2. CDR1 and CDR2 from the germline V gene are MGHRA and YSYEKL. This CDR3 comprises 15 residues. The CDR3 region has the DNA TGCGCCAGCAGCCAAGATACAGGGGACTCCTACGAGCAGTACTTC. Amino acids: CASSQDTGDSYEQYF.

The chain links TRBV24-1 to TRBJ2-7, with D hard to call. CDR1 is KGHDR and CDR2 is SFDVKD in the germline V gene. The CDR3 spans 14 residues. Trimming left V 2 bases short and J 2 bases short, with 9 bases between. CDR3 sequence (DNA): TGTGCCACCAGTGATTCCTCGGTCCCCTACGAGCAGTACTTC. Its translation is CATSDSSVPYEQYF.

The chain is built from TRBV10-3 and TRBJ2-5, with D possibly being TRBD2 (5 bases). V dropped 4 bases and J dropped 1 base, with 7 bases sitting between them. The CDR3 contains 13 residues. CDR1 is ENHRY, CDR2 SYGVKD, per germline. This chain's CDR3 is CAISGAAQETQYF. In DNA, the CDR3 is TGTGCCATCAGTGGAGCGGCCCAAGAGACCCAGTACTTC.

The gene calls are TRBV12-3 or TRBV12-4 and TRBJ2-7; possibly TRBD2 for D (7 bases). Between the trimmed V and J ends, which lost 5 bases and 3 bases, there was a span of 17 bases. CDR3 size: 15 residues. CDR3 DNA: TGTGCCAGCAGTCCCCCGGCGGGGGCATTCTACGAGCAGTACTTC. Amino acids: CASSPPAGAFYEQYF.

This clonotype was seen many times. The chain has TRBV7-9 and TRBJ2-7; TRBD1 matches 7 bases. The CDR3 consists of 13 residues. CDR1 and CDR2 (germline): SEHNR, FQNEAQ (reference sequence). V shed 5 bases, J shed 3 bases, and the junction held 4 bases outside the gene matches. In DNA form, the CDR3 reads TGTGCCAGCAGCCCGACAGGGAGCTACGAGCAGTACTTC. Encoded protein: CASSPTGSYEQYF.

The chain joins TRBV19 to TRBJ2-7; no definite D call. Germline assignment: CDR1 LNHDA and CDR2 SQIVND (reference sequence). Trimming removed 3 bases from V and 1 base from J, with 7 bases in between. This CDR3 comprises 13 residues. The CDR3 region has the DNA TGTGCCAGTAGTATGGGCAGTTCCTACGAGCAGTACTTC. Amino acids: CASSMGSSYEQYF.

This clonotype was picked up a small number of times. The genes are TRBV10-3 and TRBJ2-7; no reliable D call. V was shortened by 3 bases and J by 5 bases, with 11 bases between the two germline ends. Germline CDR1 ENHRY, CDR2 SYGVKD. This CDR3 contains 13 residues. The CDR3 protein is CAISDPPEDEQYF. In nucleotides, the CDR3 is TGTGCCATCAGTGACCCTCCCGAGGACGAGCAGTACTTC.

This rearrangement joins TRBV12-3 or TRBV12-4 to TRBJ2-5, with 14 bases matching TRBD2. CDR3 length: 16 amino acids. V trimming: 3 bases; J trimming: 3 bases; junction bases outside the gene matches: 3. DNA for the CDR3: TGTGCCAGCAGTTTTACGGGACTAGCGGGAGAAGAGACCCAGTACTTC. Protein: CASSFTGLAGEETQYF.

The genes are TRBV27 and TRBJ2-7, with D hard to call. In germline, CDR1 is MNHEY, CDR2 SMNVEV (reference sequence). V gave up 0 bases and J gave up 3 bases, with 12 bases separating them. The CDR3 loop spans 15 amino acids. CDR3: CASSLSLGSVYEQYF. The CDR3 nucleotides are TGTGCCAGCAGTTTATCCCTCGGGTCAGTCTACGAGCAGTACTTC.